One T cell receptor beta chain is described in this entry. The antigen remains undetermined. Only in-frame clones appear in the TCRdb table, and some are missing; sequencing was by immunoSEQ multiplex PCR. The table has about 980,000 clones, around three quarters seen once. The source of the sample is a study of shared clonotypes between healthy human individuals. General observations from the study: A reduction in generation probabilities was seen for non-shared clonotypes relative to those shared by all four donors. Clonotypes that were shared across a handful of donors made up 4% to 6% of naive CD4 clonotypes. Since donors were few, the genetic and exposure-history diversity represented was limited.

The germline V gene has CDR1 LGHNA and CDR2 YSLEER. V was cut by 2 bases and J by 4 bases, with 14 bases left in between. The CDR3 runs 15 residues. The V call is TRBV4-3, the J call TRBJ1-2, with D possibly matching TRBD1 (5 bases). The receptor's source is a man aged 18-30 years in good health. Sequenced: memory CD4+ T cells sorted from blood. The subset was: CD45RA-negative fraction. CDR3 amino acids: CASSQSSGAPYGYTF. CDR3 DNA: TGCGCCAGCAGCCAAAGCAGTGGGGCGCCCTATGGCTACACCTTC.